Below are 8 T cell receptor beta chains sequenced from a single sample in a study of blood T cell repertoires in COVID-19 (dated by TCRdb to 2020 to 2022). The library came from the immunoSEQ multiplex PCR assay. TCRdb took this table from immuneACCESS and kept in-frame rearrangements with V and J called. Such tables lack part of the clones; where checked against another copy, unresolved V genes explain under half of the gap, and the rest is unexplained. The sample records around 300,000 clones, nearly 90% of which are singletons. Jointly, the top ten make up around 0.97% of the sample. The specimen sequenced was peripheral blood. All receptors come from a woman in her thirties or forties with COVID-19, enrolled during active disease.

The rearrangement joins TRBV30 to TRBJ1-2, with TRBD1 matching over 9 bases. Germline lookup yields CDR1 GTSNPN and CDR2 SVGIG (reference sequence). CDR3 length: 12 residues. Trimming cost V 4 bases and J 5 bases; bases outside gene matches: 2. The CDR3 coding sequence is TGTGCCTGGAAGGACAGGGGTTATGGCTACACCTTC. Translated, it gives CAWKDRGYGYTF.

The chain uses TRBV9 and TRBJ2-7; TRBD1 agrees at 8 bases. Germline CDR1 is SGDLS and CDR2 is YYNGEE. The CDR3 length is 16 residues. V shed 0 bases, J shed 0 bases, and the junction held 5 bases outside the gene matches. The CDR3 bases are TGTGCCAGCAGCGTAGCTACAGGGGGAGGCTCCTACGAGCAGTACTTC. Translated, it gives CASSVATGGGSYEQYF.

On this clone itself: The sample contains more than one DNA sequence encoding this CDR3. V and J are TRBV7-2 and TRBJ1-1; possible D gene TRBD1, 5 bases. The CDR3 has 12 amino acids. The V and J ends lost 3 bases and 7 bases respectively, with 9 bases between them. Germline V gives CDR1 SGHTA, CDR2 FQGNSA. The CDR3 region is CASSFLGGEAFF. The CDR3 DNA reads as TGTGCCAGCAGCTTTTTGGGGGGTGAAGCTTTCTTT.

V usage is TRBV6-4 and J usage is TRBJ1-1, with D tentatively TRBD1 (6 bases). Trimming shortened V by 4 bases and J by 10 bases, and 16 bases separated the two germline ends. Germline V gives CDR1 MRHNA, CDR2 SNTAGT. CDR3 size: 13 residues. As DNA, the CDR3 is TGTGCCAGCAGTGTCTCCCAACAGGGTGCAGCTTTCTTT. Translated, it gives CASSVSQQGAAFF.

This chain joins TRBV6-4 and TRBJ1-6; 11 bases line up with TRBD1. There are 14 residues in the CDR3. Germline V gene data show CDR1 as MRHNA and CDR2 as SNTAGT. The V gene end was trimmed by 6 bases and the J gene end by 6 bases; junction bases not matched to a gene: 1. The CDR3 here is CASRGTGGNSPLHF. CDR3 nucleotide sequence: TGTGCCAGCAGAGGGACAGGGGGTAATTCACCCCTCCACTTT.

This rearrangement joins TRBV9 to TRBJ2-7; tentatively, D is TRBD1 (5 bases). Germline CDR1 reads SGDLS; CDR2 reads YYNGEE. The CDR3 is 14 residues long. Trimming cost V 0 bases and J 2 bases, with 9 bases left between them. The CDR3 is CASSVAGLTYEQYF. CDR3 nucleotide sequence: TGTGCCAGCAGCGTAGCAGGGTTAACCTACGAGCAGTACTTC.

The chain links TRBV6-2 or TRBV6-3 to TRBJ2-3, with 9 bases identical to TRBD1. The CDR3 is 15 residues long. V lost 2 bases to trimming and J lost 6 bases; unmatched junction nucleotides: 6. CDR1 is MNHEY, CDR2 SVGEGT, per germline. The CDR3 sequence: CASSYPGQGSDTQYF. As DNA, the CDR3 is TGTGCCAGCAGTTACCCGGGACAGGGTAGCGATACGCAGTATTTT.

This clone has only a few counts. In the same sample, other DNA sequences code for this CDR3. V gene TRBV19 combines with J gene TRBJ1-5; D perhaps matches TRBD1 (5 bases). The CDR3 runs 13 residues. The ends were cut back, 1 base at V and 7 bases at J, with 8 bases in the middle. Germline V CDR1 and CDR2: LNHDA, SQIVND (reference sequence). The CDR3 reads CASSIGGGQPQHF. CDR3 DNA: TGTGCCAGTAGTATAGGCGGGGGGCAGCCCCAGCATTTT.